The clone carrying this T cell receptor (beta chain) appeared once. Antigen: not known. The junction differs from germline at one of its ends, possibly a read error. The entry originates in a study of CD8+CD57+ T cells in acquired aplastic anemia. On the study more broadly: Sorted CD4+ plus CD8+ cells gave DNA averaging around 3.2 ug. Healthy-donor CD4+ cells averaged approximately 9.8 million reads.

General study results and limits: Roughly 27 sequences, all CD8+ CDR3, were shared between patients and controls. Statistical testing detected no significant gap in CD8+ Simpson's diversity between patients and controls.

The CDR3 has 16 residues. The V gene's germline CDR1 is LNHNV and CDR2 YYDKDF (reference sequence). Profiling of TCR beta VDJ combinations and CDR3 sequences used genomic DNA as template. MiXCR, run by TCRdb on the reads, gives a single entry per CDR3 protein. The sample yields about 110,000 distinct CDR3 sequences, around 53% seen once. Sequencing was done on a sample of sorted CD4+, CD8+, or CD8+CD57+ T cells (not recorded which) from PBMCs. This sequence originates from a human donor in good health, serving as a control. The chain uses TRBV15 and TRBJ1-6; D is ambiguous. Here the CDR3 reads CASSLAGRTYNSPLHF. The CDR3 DNA is TGTGCCAGCAGCCTTGCCGGGAGGACCTATAATTCACCCCTCCACTTT. Full variable domain (missing parts from reference TRBV15 and TRBJ1-6): DAMVIQNPRYQVTQFGKPVTLSCSQTLNHNVMYWYQQKSSQAPKLLFHYYDKDFNNEADTPDNFQSRRPNTSFCFLDIRSPGLGDTAMYLCASSLAGRTYNSPLHFGNGTRLTVT.